A single sample gave rise to the 24 T cell receptor beta chains below, sequenced in a study of CD4 T cells in relation to SARS-CoV-2 and coronaviruses. Produced via immunoSEQ multiplex PCR; TCRdb's table is partial and in-frame only. The data contain around 23,000 clones, 65% to 70% of them singletons. CD4+ T cells from unexposed donors were obtained before the COVID-19 pandemic (2011-2018). After less than 11 days of culture, CD4+ T cells were isolated. Antigen specificity for these receptors is unknown. Sequences were obtained from CD4+ T cells from PBMCs, cultured in vitro. The receptors come from a human donor in good health.

In nucleotides, the CDR3 is TGTGCCAGCAGCCCCGATCGTGGTCGTGGGGCCAACGTCCTGACTTTC. It codes for CASSPDRGRGANVLTF. The rearrangement uses TRBV9 and TRBJ2-6; D gene uncertain. Germline loops: CDR1 SGDLS, CDR2 YYNGEE. Deletions cut 4 bases from V and 3 bases from J, with 14 bases between. The length of the CDR3 is 16 residues.

The J gene is TRBJ1-6, the V gene TRBV7-9; D might be TRBD1 (5 bases). The V gene lost 5 bases and the J gene lost 5 bases, with 13 bases spanning the gap. Germline-derived CDR1 and CDR2 are SEHNR and FQNEAQ (reference sequence). The CDR3 has 15 residues. This CDR3 reads CASSTRDGHNSPLHF. CDR3 sequence (DNA): TGTGCCAGCAGCACCCGGGACGGGCATAATTCACCCCTCCACTTT.

V usage is TRBV6-5 and J usage is TRBJ2-1, with D perhaps TRBD1 or TRBD2 (5 bases each). The CDR3 totals 14 residues. CDR1 MNHEY and CDR2 SVGAGI come from the germline V gene. Trimming shortened V by 7 bases and J by 3 bases, and 13 bases separated the two germline ends. The CDR3: CASMGWGYYNEQFF. CDR3 sequence (DNA): TGTGCCAGCATGGGGTGGGGGTACTACAATGAGCAGTTCTTC.

V usage is TRBV10-2 and J usage is TRBJ2-2, with 10 bases identical to TRBD1. The length of the CDR3 is 16 residues. Germline CDR1 and CDR2: WSHSY and SAAADI. Unmatched junction bases numbered 6, after V lost 4 bases and J lost 4 bases. The CDR3 spells CASSVGDRGATGELFF. DNA for the CDR3: TGCGCCAGCAGTGTAGGGGACAGGGGTGCCACCGGGGAGCTGTTTTTT.

The chain couples TRBV7-6 to TRBJ2-7; D gene uncertain. The CDR3 contains 15 residues. Trimming removed 1 base at V and 3 bases at J, with 13 bases between. Germline CDR1 reads SGHVS; CDR2 reads FNYEAQ. Written as DNA, the CDR3 is TGTGCCAGCAGCTTAGACGCGGCGGAGCGCTACGAGCAGTACTTC. Protein product: CASSLDAAERYEQYF.

The chain links TRBV20-1 to TRBJ2-1; D is uncertain. Trimming removed 3 bases from V and 7 bases from J, with 7 bases in between. The germline V gene has CDR1 DFQATT and CDR2 SNEGSKA (reference sequence). This CDR3 comprises 11 residues. This CDR3 reads CSARGRNEQFF. In DNA, the CDR3 is TGCAGTGCTAGGGGTAGGAATGAGCAGTTCTTC.

V gene TRBV7-9 combines with J gene TRBJ2-5; tentative D call: TRBD1 (5 bases). This CDR3 spans 14 amino acids. Trimming removed 2 bases from V and 1 base from J, with 8 bases in between. Germline assignment: CDR1 SEHNR and CDR2 FQNEAQ (reference sequence). CDR3 sequence (DNA): TGTGCCAGCAGCTTAACAGGAACCCAAGAGACCCAGTACTTC. It codes for CASSLTGTQETQYF. The variable domain in full, completed from reference TRBV7-9 and TRBJ2-5, reads DTGVSQNPRHKITKRGQNVTFRCDPISEHNRLYWYRQTLGQGPEFLTYFQNEAQLEKSRLLSDRFSAERPKGSFSTLEIQRTEQGDSAMYLCASSLTGTQETQYFGPGTRLLVL.

About this clone: Mismatch with germline at one junction end may stem from a read error. The chain has TRBV7-7 and TRBJ2-5, with TRBD2 matching over 14 bases. CDR1 and CDR2 (germline): SSHAT, FNYEAQ (reference sequence). This CDR3 has 16 residues. The CDR3, as DNA: TGTGCTAGCAGCCAGGGACTAGCGGGAGCCCAAGAGACCCAGTACTTC. Its protein product is CASSQGLAGAQETQYF.

V gene TRBV27 combines with J gene TRBJ2-7; possibly TRBD1 for D (6 bases). CDR3 length equals 13 residues. V lost 3 bases and J 4 bases, leaving 10 bases between the germline ends. Per the germline V gene, CDR1 is MNHEY and CDR2 is SMNVEV (reference sequence). In DNA form, the CDR3 reads TGTGCCAGCAGTTTTAATCAGGGGTACGAGCAGTACTTC. Translated: CASSFNQGYEQYF.

The genes are TRBV7-2 and TRBJ2-2, with D possibly TRBD1 on 5 matching bases. This CDR3 has 15 residues. Germline values: CDR1 SGHTA, CDR2 FQGNSA. The V end was cut by 7 bases, the J end by 0 bases, with 12 bases between. CDR3 sequence: CASKVWTSNTGELFF. CDR3 DNA: TGTGCCAGCAAGGTTTGGACATCGAACACCGGGGAGCTGTTTTTT.

The V and J genes are TRBV7-2 and TRBJ2-1, with 7 nucleotides matching TRBD2. J lost 8 bases, V lost 5 bases, and 12 bases had no gene match. This CDR3 spans 15 amino acids. Germline assignment: CDR1 SGHTA and CDR2 FQGNSA. The CDR3 spells CASSLYAGESDEQFF. The CDR3 DNA sequence: TGTGCCAGCAGCCTATACGCGGGGGAGTCGGATGAGCAGTTCTTC. Combining the CDR3 with reference TRBV7-2 and TRBJ2-1 gives the whole variable domain GAGVSQSPSNKVTEKGKDVELRCDPISGHTALYWYRQSLGQGLEFLIYFQGNSAPDKSGLPSDRFSAERTGGSVSTLTIQRTQQEDSAVYLCASSLYAGESDEQFFGPGTRLTVL.

As for this clone: The junction departs from germline at one end; a sequencing error may be responsible. The rearrangement uses TRBV13 and TRBJ2-7; either TRBD1 or TRBD2 may supply D (5 bases each). CDR3 size: 11 residues. Germline lookup yields CDR1 PRHDT and CDR2 FYEKMQ (reference sequence). In nucleotides, the CDR3 is TGTGCCAGCAGCCAACGGGGCGAGAAGTACTTC. This gives the protein CASSQRGEKYF.

The genes are TRBV4-2 and TRBJ2-2; 7 bases fit TRBD1. CDR1 and CDR2 from the germline V gene are LGHNA and YNFKEQ. The CDR3 is 16 amino acids. Trimming cost V 1 base and J 5 bases; bases outside gene matches: 7. The CDR3 sequence: CASSQVHRGRTGELFF. CDR3 nucleotide sequence: TGTGCCAGCAGCCAAGTTCACAGGGGCCGGACCGGGGAGCTGTTTTTT.

This clone was detected only a few times. The chain recombines TRBV10-1 with TRBJ2-7, with 10 bases aligning to TRBD1. V was clipped by 9 bases and J by 0 bases; unmatched bases: 8. This CDR3 region has 15 residues. CDR1 WNHNN and CDR2 SYGVQD come from the germline V gene (reference sequence). CDR3 region: CAREGQGEASYEQYF. Written as DNA, the CDR3 is TGCGCCAGGGAAGGACAGGGGGAGGCCTCCTACGAGCAGTACTTC.

V gene TRBV18 combines with J gene TRBJ2-7; a weak D match, TRBD2 (5 bases). There are 15 residues in the CDR3. Per the germline V gene, CDR1 is KGHSH and CDR2 is LQKENI. The ends were cut back, 4 bases at V and 5 bases at J, with 18 bases in the middle. CDR3 bases: TGTGCCAGCTCACTGGGAGAGCCAGGCAGGAACGAGCAGTACTTC. Translation gives CASSLGEPGRNEQYF.

The chain employs TRBV10-3 and TRBJ1-5, with a tentative D call TRBD1 (5 bases). The V end was cut by 3 bases, the J end by 6 bases, with 12 bases between. Germline V gene data show CDR1 as ENHRY and CDR2 as SYGVKD. The CDR3 covers 14 residues. The DNA of the CDR3 is TGTGCCATCAGTGATCGGCAGGGCGGTCAGCCCCAGCATTTT. Residues: CAISDRQGGQPQHF.

This clone is categorized as large. The chain has TRBV6-6 and TRBJ1-2, with a possible D match to TRBD1 (6 bases). Trimming removed 0 bases at V and 6 bases at J, with 17 bases between. CDR3 size: 16 residues. Germline values: CDR1 MNHNY, CDR2 SVGAGI (reference sequence). The chain's CDR3 is CASSYSHGVEGDGYTF. The CDR3 DNA is TGTGCCAGCAGTTACTCCCACGGGGTTGAGGGGGATGGCTACACCTTC.

V is TRBV9 and J is TRBJ2-3, with D perhaps matching TRBD1 (5 bases). The CDR3 extends over 15 amino acids. Trimming stripped 2 bases from V and 3 bases from J, with 13 bases between. Germline V gives CDR1 SGDLS, CDR2 YYNGEE. The CDR3 DNA follows: TGTGCCAGCAGCGTGGGGCCCCAAGGTACAGATACGCAGTATTTT. It is translated as CASSVGPQGTDTQYF.

This clone has more than one count but fewer than ten. The chain recombines TRBV6-5 with TRBJ1-2, with 7 bases matching TRBD1. This CDR3 spans 14 amino acids. Germline V CDR1 and CDR2: MNHEY, SVGAGI. Trimming cost V 6 bases and J 4 bases; bases outside gene matches: 8. The CDR3: CASRSRQGVYGYTF. For the CDR3, the DNA is TGTGCCAGCAGATCGAGACAGGGTGTCTATGGCTACACCTTC.

V is TRBV28 and J is TRBJ1-1, with D perhaps TRBD1 (5 bases). V lost 6 bases and J lost 6, with 23 bases in between. The CDR3 runs to 16 residues. Per the germline V gene, CDR1 is MDHEN and CDR2 is SYDVKM. This CDR3 is CASRRDQTPGVPEAFF. The CDR3 DNA is TGTGCCAGCAGACGGGACCAGACCCCTGGGGTCCCTGAAGCTTTCTTT.

The chain recombines TRBV5-1 with TRBJ2-5; 11 nucleotides match TRBD2. The germline gives CDR1 SGHRS, CDR2 YFSETQ. V gave up 5 bases and J gave up 3 bases; unmatched junction bases: 3. The CDR3 is 14 residues long. CDR3 DNA sequence: TGCGCCAGCAGAGAGACTAGCGGGGAAGAGACCCAGTACTTC. Protein sequence: CASRETSGEETQYF.

The chain has TRBV28 and TRBJ1-6; tentative D call: TRBD1 (6 bases). CDR3 size: 15 residues. Trimming removed 5 bases at V and 8 bases at J, with 16 bases between. Germline V gene data show CDR1 as MDHEN and CDR2 as SYDVKM. The CDR3 loop is CASSPATGSYSPLHF. CDR3 DNA: TGTGCCAGCAGTCCCGCGACAGGCTCCTATTCACCCCTCCACTTT.

This clone occurred once. The chain has TRBV7-9 and TRBJ1-4, with 7 bases matching TRBD1. The CDR3 extends over 14 amino acids. Germline CDR1 is SEHNR and CDR2 is FQNEAQ (reference sequence). The trim removed 4 bases at V and 3 bases at J, leaving 2 bases unmatched. The CDR3 DNA follows: TGTGCCAGCAGCTACAGGGGTTCTAATGAAAAACTGTTTTTT. Protein sequence: CASSYRGSNEKLFF.

The chain is built from TRBV19 and TRBJ1-2; 7 nucleotides line up with TRBD1. The J segment lost 9 bases and the V segment lost 0 bases, leaving 7 bases of the junction unmatched. This CDR3 spans 14 amino acids. The germline V gene encodes CDR1 LNHDA and CDR2 SQIVND (reference sequence). The CDR3 loop reads CASSIEETGASYTF. The DNA of the CDR3 is TGTGCCAGTAGTATAGAAGAAACAGGGGCTAGCTACACCTTC. Looking up the rest from reference TRBV19 and TRBJ1-2 gives the full variable domain: DGGITQSPKYLFRKEGQNVTLSCEQNLNHDAMYWYRQDPGQGLRLIYYSQIVNDFQKGDIAEGYSVSREKKESFPLTVTSAQKNPTAFYLCASSIEETGASYTFGSGTRLTVV.